This TCR beta chain comes out of a study of Ad26.COV2.S vaccination and SARS-CoV-2 variants (dated by TCRdb to the early 2020s). About the investigation overall: Vaccine-arm donors came from COV1001, a multicentre, randomized, double-blind, placebo-controlled phase I-IIa trial of Ad26.COV2.S in healthy adults. A total of about 30 samples were included in the TCR-sequenced set, comprising around 20 Ad26.COV2.S vaccine recipients, 5 placebo recipients and 8 SARS-CoV-2 convalescent individuals. Trial participants were randomized into five groups of five, in which low-dose or high-dose Ad26.COV2.S was given once or twice, or placebo was given on both occasions. Ad26.COV2.S was administered intramuscularly at a dose of 5x10^10 or 1x10^11 viral particles, either as one shot or as two shots given 56 days apart. The specificity and breadth of SARS-CoV-2-reactive T cell receptors after Ad26.COV2.S vaccination were assessed by TCRbeta repertoire sequencing. Investigators did not know the trial group allocation while performing experiments and assessing outcomes.

Comments on this clone: Its antigen is unknown. There are no base qualities to consult, and no much larger clone falls within one base.

The immunoSEQ Assay was used to sequence TCRbeta CDR3 regions. After extraction, genomic DNA underwent amplification by bias-controlled multiplex PCR, followed by high-throughput sequencing. The original pipeline was this. To quantify the absolute abundance of each unique TCRbeta CDR3 region, sequences were collapsed and filtered. T cell fraction was estimated by normalizing TCRbeta template counts to usable DNA, with usable DNA measured through amplification of reference genes found in all nucleated cells. Repertoire TCRs were annotated as SARS-CoV-2-specific by exact matching of V gene, CDR3 amino acid sequence and J gene to a known reactive TCR set. The reference SARS-CoV-2 TCR set came from MIRA and was filtered for enrichment in COVID-19-positive ImmuneCODE repertoires, removing public or cross-reactive TCRs. Using the MIRA antigens, annotated TCRs were further analysed by specific ORF or by position within an ORF. Breadth was defined as the number of annotated unique rearrangements divided by the total number of unique productive rearrangements, and depth was defined as the summed frequency of the annotated unique rearrangements. Group comparisons of TCR breadth used two-sided Wilcoxon rank-sum tests. The table was pulled from immuneACCESS by TCRdb, which kept in-frame rearrangements only. Such tables lose some clones; where checked, under half of the loss comes from unresolved V genes, and the rest has no known cause. The DNA gave D and trimming, while V, J and clone size come from that table. The sample contains about 370,000 clones, 75% to 90% of them found a single time. The top ten constitute under 4% of the sample.

V gives up 5 bases and J gives up 4 bases, and the segment between their germline ends measures 11 bases. Measured from the cysteine to the phenylalanine, the CDR3 is 13 residues long. The DNA shown is the 39-base CDR3, in frame from base 1. CDR1 KGHSY and CDR2 FQNENV are derived from the germline V gene. The paper as a whole reports these results and caveats: Comparable non-spike TCR breadth was observed between vaccine and placebo recipients, consistent with only spike being contained in the vaccine. Spike-specific TCR breadth was higher in Ad26.COV2.S recipients than in placebo recipients (P = 0.0014). Comparing responses between vaccine doses or regimens was not something the study was powered to do. After vaccination, spike-specific CD8+ and CD4+ T cell responses were reported to show substantial breadth. The authors noted that the TCR breadth and depth analyses may have underestimated total T cell responses.

The label giving this sample's treatment or condition can be read as: 15 to 20 received Ad26.COV2.S at low or high dose, single or two shots; 5 received placebo; per-sample allocation not given. For vaccine and placebo recipients, the sequenced repertoires came from samples collected on day 63 after the first injection. In Cohort 1b, more than 20 adults aged 18-55 years were enrolled at a single site in Boston, USA, between 29 July and 7 August 2020. Ad26.COV2.S was a replication-incompetent adenovirus type 26 vector expressing a prefusion-stabilized SARS-CoV-2 spike protein from the original Wuhan strain.

The starting material was peripheral blood, obtained in a trial of Ad26.COV2.S vaccine versus placebo. The TCR originated in a person between 18 and 60 years old who received the Ad26.COV2.S COVID-19 vaccine or a placebo. This chain joins TRBV16 to TRBJ1-1, with the D gene too uncertain to name. In nucleotides, the sequence is TGTGCCAGCAGCAAACAACCGGGCACTGAAGCTTTCTTT. Its amino acids are CASSKQPGTEAFF. Extended through the reference TRBV16 and TRBJ1-1 proteins, this CDR3 yields the full variable domain: GEEVAQTPKHLVRGEGQKAKLYCAPIKGHSYVFWYQQVLKNEFKFLISFQNENVFDETGMPKERFSAKCLPNSPCSLEIQATKLEDSAVYFCASSKQPGTEAFFGQGTRLTVV.